One and the same sample provided the 9 T cell receptor beta chains below, sequenced in a study of immune evolution from preneoplasia to lung adenocarcinoma. Sequencing used immunoSEQ multiplex PCR; TCRdb keeps in-frame clones, though not all of them. This repertoire shows about 6,400 clones, roughly 80% found once; its top ten account for under 7%. The material sequenced was FFPE adjacent normal lung tissue. The receptors here all came from an older donor with lung adenocarcinoma.

V is TRBV30 and J is TRBJ1-4, with D possibly being TRBD1 (5 bases). V was cut by 2 bases and J by 4 bases, with 14 bases left in between. Germline V gives CDR1 GTSNPN, CDR2 SVGIG (reference sequence). The CDR3 sequence is 15 residues long. The CDR3 DNA reads as TGTGCCTGGAGTCCCCGGGGGGGATTTAATGAAAAACTGTTTTTT. Its protein is CAWSPRGGFNEKLFF.

The chain joins TRBV7-9 to TRBJ1-2; D may be TRBD1 (6 bases). Trimming took off 5 bases at V and 4 bases at J, with 20 bases between the two ends. Germline CDR1 SEHNR, CDR2 FQNEAQ (reference sequence). The CDR3 contains 16 residues. Here the CDR3 DNA reads TGTGCCAGCAGCGGTAGAGGACCACAGGGACTCTATGGCTACACCTTC. Protein: CASSGRGPQGLYGYTF.

This chain uses TRBV7-6 with TRBJ2-6; D ambiguous. Germline V lookup: CDR1 SGHVS, CDR2 FNYEAQ. The CDR3 totals 16 residues. V dropped 4 bases and J dropped 4 bases, with 14 bases sitting between them. The CDR3 reads CASSSPSAAGANVLTF. CDR3 in DNA: TGTGCCAGCAGCTCCCCTTCGGCGGCCGGGGCCAACGTCCTGACTTTC.

This clone has only one observation. The rearrangement joins TRBV7-2 to TRBJ1-1; no clear D gene. CDR1 and CDR2 (germline): SGHTA, FQGNSA. Deletions cut 0 bases from V and 7 bases from J, with 15 bases between. The CDR3 spans 15 residues. In DNA, the CDR3 is TGTGCCAGCAGCTTAGCAGGGCTCGGGCAGTATGAAGCTTTCTTT. Its translation is CASSLAGLGQYEAFF.

The chain combines TRBV28 with TRBJ1-2; tentative D call: TRBD1 (6 bases). Between the trimmed V and J ends, which lost 5 bases and 7 bases, there was a span of 20 bases. Germline V gene lookup returns CDR1 MDHEN and CDR2 SYDVKM. The CDR3 contains 15 residues. DNA for the CDR3: TGTGCCAGCAGTAGGAGGGGGGTTGAGACCGCTGGCTACACCTTC. This sequence encodes CASSRRGVETAGYTF.

This clone was found a few times. The chain has TRBV19 and TRBJ1-2; weak D call: TRBD1 (5 bases). CDR1 and CDR2 (germline): LNHDA, SQIVND (reference sequence). The CDR3 totals 17 residues. Trimming shortened V by 6 bases and J by 0 bases, and 20 bases separated the two germline ends. The CDR3 protein is CASSPVWGWLANYGYTF. CDR3 coding DNA: TGTGCCAGTAGCCCCGTGTGGGGCTGGCTAGCTAACTATGGCTACACCTTC.

V gene TRBV4-3 combines with J gene TRBJ1-2; D possibly corresponds to TRBD1 (6 bases). CDR3 size: 14 residues. Between the trimmed V and J ends, which lost 5 bases and 8 bases, there was a span of 18 bases. Germline CDR1 LGHNA, CDR2 YSLEER. In nucleotides, the CDR3 is TGCGCCAGCAGCAACCAGAGGGGGAATGGGGGCTACACCTTC. Translated, it gives CASSNQRGNGGYTF.

The chain combines TRBV30 with TRBJ2-3, with 7 positions matching TRBD1. Germline V CDR1 and CDR2: GTSNPN, SVGIG (reference sequence). The CDR3 is 12 amino acids. With 5 bases clipped from V and 4 bases from J, the junction kept 3 bases outside the gene matches. Here the CDR3 reads CAWGQGADTQYF. The CDR3 nucleotides are TGTGCCTGGGGCCAGGGGGCAGATACGCAGTATTTT.

The genes are TRBV7-8 and TRBJ1-5; D remains ambiguous. The length of the CDR3 is 12 residues. Germline CDR1 reads SGHVS; CDR2 reads FQNEAQ. V dropped 1 base and J dropped 7 bases, with 5 bases sitting between them. This chain's CDR3 is CASSLEGQPQHF. DNA of the CDR3: TGTGCCAGCAGCTTAGAAGGCCAGCCCCAGCATTTT.